This T cell receptor beta chain was recovered during a study of blood T cell repertoires in COVID-19. At the level of the study: The United States, Italy and Spain were the sources of the acute and convalescent COVID-19 samples. The cDNA or gDNA used as material had been derived from T cells, B-cell-depleted T cells, or PBMCs.

Enrolment of Seattle patients took place during active infection, and they were followed longitudinally. CDR1 and CDR2 from the germline V gene are SEHNR and FQNEAQ (reference sequence). The CDR3 runs to 15 residues. J was trimmed by 4 bases and V by 5 bases; bases with no gene match: 7. Study processing details: Using reference gene primer amplification, nucleated cell counts were estimated. Method: immunoSEQ multiplex PCR; TCRdb's copy keeps in-frame clones and lacks some. V, J and clone size reflect that table, while D and trimming were determined from the DNA. The table includes about 89,000 clones, 78% detected once.

Specimen: peripheral blood. The source is a man between 65 and 80 years old with COVID-19, enrolled during active disease. The chain uses TRBV7-9 and TRBJ2-7; 11 bases are a match to TRBD2. The CDR3 DNA sequence: TGTGCCAGCAGCGTCGGGACTAGCGGAAAGTACGAGCAGTACTTC. Its translation is CASSVGTSGKYEQYF.